This T cell receptor (beta chain) was sequenced in a study of human T cells and chemical hapten exposure. TCRdb ran MiXCR on the 5' RACE reads and lists one entry per CDR3 protein. The sample shows over 95,000 distinct CDR3 sequences, 15% to 20% of them seen only once. Blood, whole and unfractionated, served as the source for total RNA extraction. CDR1 and CDR2 from the germline V gene are GTSNPN and SVGIG (reference sequence). The CDR3 spans 12 residues. The ends were cut back, 2 bases at V and 0 bases at J, with 3 bases in the middle. The clonotype originates from a human donor in good health. The chain joins TRBV30 to TRBJ2-3; unclear D gene. CDR3 nucleotides: TGTGCCTGGAGTATGAGCACAGATACGCAGTATTTT. This translates into CAWSMSTDTQYF.